This T cell receptor beta chain derives from a study of patients and donors after allogeneic stem cell transplantation. TCRdb re-derived calls from the RT-PCR reads in MiXCR, one entry per CDR3 protein. This table holds 160,000 or so distinct CDR3 sequences, approximately 24% found once. The CDR3 has 15 amino acids. The V end was cut by 2 bases, the J end by 2 bases, with 14 bases between. Germline lookup yields CDR1 SQVTM and CDR2 ANQGSEA. The TCR was taken from a human donor who was either an allogeneic HSCT recipient or a stem cell or donor lymphocyte infusion donor (not recorded which). It is not recorded whose cells these are; they may come from a transplant donor. The material sequenced was blood, either unsorted or a sorted T cell fraction (not recorded which). This rearrangement joins TRBV29-1 to TRBJ2-3; D is perhaps TRBD2 (6 bases). The CDR3 sequence: CSVEPGTGYTDTQYF. DNA of the CDR3: TGCAGCGTTGAACCAGGGACTGGCTACACAGATACGCAGTATTTT.